This entry lists 5 T cell receptor beta chains sequenced from one sample in a study of shared clonotypes between healthy human individuals. The protocol was immunoSEQ multiplex PCR, while the TCRdb copy is restricted to in-frame clones and leaves out a portion. Here the sample spans approximately 2.4 million clones, nearly 97% being singletons. What was sequenced was naive CD4+ T cells sorted from blood. Subset noted: CD45RA+ positively selected. These receptors originate from a young man in good health.

The chain uses TRBV4-2 and TRBJ1-5, with TRBD1 matching over 7 bases. This CDR3 contains 15 residues. Losses at the gene ends were 0 bases for V and 5 bases for J; bases not matched to a gene: 4. Per germline, CDR1 LGHNA and CDR2 YNFKEQ. The CDR3 DNA is TGTGCCAGCAGCCAAGATCCCACAGGGGATCAGCCCCAGCATTTT. Its translation: CASSQDPTGDQPQHF.

The chain carries TRBV10-3 and TRBJ2-7; D uncertain. Trimming removed 0 bases at V and 5 bases at J, with 17 bases between. Germline loops: CDR1 ENHRY, CDR2 SYGVKD. The CDR3 length is 16 residues. CDR3 protein: CAISESSKEIRDEQYF. The CDR3 nucleotides read TGTGCCATCAGTGAGTCGAGCAAGGAAATAAGGGACGAGCAGTACTTC.

V and J are TRBV7-2 and TRBJ1-4; D may be TRBD1 (6 bases). Germline lookup yields CDR1 SGHTA and CDR2 FQGNSA. V was shortened by 5 bases and J by 3 bases, with 16 bases between the two germline ends. This CDR3 has 16 amino acids. CDR3 sequence (DNA): TGTGCCAGCAGCCCTTTTCCCAGGGGCTCTAATGAAAAACTGTTTTTT. Translated, it gives CASSPFPRGSNEKLFF. Drawing the rest from reference TRBV7-2 and TRBJ1-4, the complete variable domain is GAGVSQSPSNKVTEKGKDVELRCDPISGHTALYWYRQSLGQGLEFLIYFQGNSAPDKSGLPSDRFSAERTGGSVSTLTIQRTQQEDSAVYLCASSPFPRGSNEKLFFGSGTQLSVL.

This rearrangement joins TRBV9 to TRBJ2-1, with 7 bases aligning to TRBD2. The V gene end was trimmed by 0 bases and the J gene end by 9 bases; junction bases not matched to a gene: 12. The CDR3 runs 16 residues. In germline, CDR1 is SGDLS, CDR2 YYNGEE. DNA of the CDR3: TGTGCCAGCAGCGTAGCTTCGGCTAGCGGACAAAGTGAGCAGTTCTTC. Translating gives CASSVASASGQSEQFF.

The CDR3 sequence: CASSLEGVTEAFF. The CDR3 nucleotides read TGCGCCAGCAGCTTGGAAGGGGTCACTGAAGCTTTCTTT. The chain has TRBV5-1 and TRBJ1-1; weak D call: TRBD1 (5 bases). The CDR3 length is 13 residues. The ends were cut back, 0 bases at V and 4 bases at J, with 7 bases in the middle. Looked up from germline, CDR1 is SGHRS and CDR2 is YFSETQ.